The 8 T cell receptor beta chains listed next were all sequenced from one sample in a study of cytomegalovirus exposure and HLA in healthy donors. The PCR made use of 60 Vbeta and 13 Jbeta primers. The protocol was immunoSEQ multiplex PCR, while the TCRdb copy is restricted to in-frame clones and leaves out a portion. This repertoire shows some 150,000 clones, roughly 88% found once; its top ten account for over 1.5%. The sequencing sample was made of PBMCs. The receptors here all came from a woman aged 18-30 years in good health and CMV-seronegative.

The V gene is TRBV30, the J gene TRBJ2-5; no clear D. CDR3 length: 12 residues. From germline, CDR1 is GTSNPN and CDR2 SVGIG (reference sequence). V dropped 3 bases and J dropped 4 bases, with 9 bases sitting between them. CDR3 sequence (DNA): TGTGCCTGGAGGCCGAGAGGAGAGACCCAGTACTTC. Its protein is CAWRPRGETQYF.

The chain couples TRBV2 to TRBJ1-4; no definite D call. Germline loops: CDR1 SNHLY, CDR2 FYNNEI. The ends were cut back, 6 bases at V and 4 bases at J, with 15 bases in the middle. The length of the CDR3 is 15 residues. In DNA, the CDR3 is TGTGCCAGCAGCGGAGTGTATGCAGATAATGAAAAACTGTTTTTT. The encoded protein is CASSGVYADNEKLFF.

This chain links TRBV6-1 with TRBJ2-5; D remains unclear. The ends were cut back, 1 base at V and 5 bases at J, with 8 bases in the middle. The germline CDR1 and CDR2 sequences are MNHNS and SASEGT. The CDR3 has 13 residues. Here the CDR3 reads CASSEVSLETQYF. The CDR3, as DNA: TGTGCCAGCAGTGAAGTTAGCCTGGAGACCCAGTACTTC.

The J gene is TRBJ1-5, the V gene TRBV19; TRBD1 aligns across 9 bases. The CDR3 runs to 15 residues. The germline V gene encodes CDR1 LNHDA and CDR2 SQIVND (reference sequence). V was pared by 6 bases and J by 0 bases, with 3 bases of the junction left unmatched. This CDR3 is CASRPGQGSNQPQHF. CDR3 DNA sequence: TGTGCCAGTAGACCGGGACAGGGTAGCAATCAGCCCCAGCATTTT.

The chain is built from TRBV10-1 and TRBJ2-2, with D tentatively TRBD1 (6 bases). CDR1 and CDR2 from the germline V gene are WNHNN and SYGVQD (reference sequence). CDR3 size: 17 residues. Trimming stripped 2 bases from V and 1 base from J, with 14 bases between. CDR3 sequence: CASSETGPLLNTGELFF. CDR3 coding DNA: TGCGCCAGCAGTGAGACAGGGCCCCTTCTGAACACCGGGGAGCTGTTTTTT.

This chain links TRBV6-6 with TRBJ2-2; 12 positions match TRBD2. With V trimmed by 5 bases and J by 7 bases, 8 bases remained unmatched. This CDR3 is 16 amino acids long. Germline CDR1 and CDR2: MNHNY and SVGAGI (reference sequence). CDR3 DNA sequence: TGTGCCAGCAGTGGCCGGACTAGCGGGGCGGACGGGGAGCTGTTTTTT. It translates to CASSGRTSGADGELFF.

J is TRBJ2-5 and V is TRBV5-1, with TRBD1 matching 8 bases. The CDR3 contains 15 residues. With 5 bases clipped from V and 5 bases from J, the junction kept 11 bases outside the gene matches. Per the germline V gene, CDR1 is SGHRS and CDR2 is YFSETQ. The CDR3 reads CASSKVQGEQETQYF. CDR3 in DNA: TGCGCCAGCAGTAAAGTACAGGGGGAACAGGAGACCCAGTACTTC.

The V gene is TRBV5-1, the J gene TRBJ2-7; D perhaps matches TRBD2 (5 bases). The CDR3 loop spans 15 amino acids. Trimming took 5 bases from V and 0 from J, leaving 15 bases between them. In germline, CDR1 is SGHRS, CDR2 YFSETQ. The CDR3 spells CASSIGSSISYEQYF. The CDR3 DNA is TGCGCCAGCAGTATTGGGAGCTCCATCTCCTACGAGCAGTACTTC.